The subject of this entry is one T cell receptor beta chain. Its cognate antigen is unknown. The data stem from a study of response to subunit inactivated influenza vaccine. Study conclusions and caveats: T cells newly recruited by each seasonal influenza vaccination are few, the authors suggested.

Germline CDR1 reads MDHEN; CDR2 reads SYDVKM. The V end lost 5 bases, the J end lost 10 bases, and 11 bases lay between the germline ends. The CDR3 loop spans 11 amino acids. Using its own MiXCR run on the RT-PCR reads, TCRdb lists one record per CDR3 protein. This sample yields 430,000 or so distinct CDR3 sequences, of which approximately 10% are seen a single time; about 12% belongs to the top ten. The V call is TRBV28, the J call TRBJ2-5; the D gene is possibly TRBD2 (5 bases). The source of this sequence is a man aged 50-60 years who received an inactivated influenza vaccine. The input for sequencing was PBMCs from blood, taken about 40 days after vaccination. CDR3 bases: TGTGCCAGCAGTGCACCGGGAATCCAGTACTTC. Translated: CASSAPGIQYF.